This T cell receptor (beta chain) was found in a study of cytomegalovirus exposure and HLA in healthy donors. The primer mix had 60 Vbeta and 13 Jbeta primers. Assay used: immunoSEQ multiplex PCR; TCRdb lists only in-frame clones, some missing. The sample lists about 160,000 clones; 80% were seen once. General study findings and limits: Later on, analysis showed that most CMV-associated TCR beta chains appeared to be HLA-restricted. Of the V segments, some could not be distinguished, including TRBV6-2 and TRBV6-3, and were excluded.

Of note for this clone: What it binds is not known.

Germline V gene data show CDR1 as LNHDA and CDR2 as SQIVND (reference sequence). This CDR3 region has 15 residues. V shed 6 bases and J shed 0 bases, with 13 bases lying between them. The gene calls are TRBV19 and TRBJ2-3; the D gene is possibly TRBD2 (5 bases). The receptor was derived from a woman aged 50 to 60 in good health and CMV-seronegative. The source material was PBMCs. Written as DNA, the CDR3 is TGTGCCAGTAGAAGGAGGCCCCAGAGCACAGATACGCAGTATTTT. Translation gives CASRRRPQSTDTQYF.